This TCR beta chain derives from a study of cytomegalovirus exposure and HLA in healthy donors. The germline CDR1 and CDR2 sequences are LGHNA and YSLEER. The CDR3 totals 16 residues. With 60 Vbeta and 13 Jbeta primers, the PCR was carried out. Produced via immunoSEQ multiplex PCR; TCRdb's table is partial and in-frame only. The sample shows more than 85,000 clones, around 80% of them seen only once. On this clone itself: The junction does not match germline at one end; this may be a read error.

The rearrangement joins TRBV4-3 to TRBJ1-4, with D perhaps matching TRBD1 (6 bases). Specimen: PBMCs. The clonotype comes from a young woman in good health and CMV-seronegative. CDR3 bases: TGCGCCAGCGGCCAAGGCGGGGGGCGCCCTAATGAAAAACTGTTTTTT. Translation: CASGQGGGRPNEKLFF.